This T cell receptor (beta chain) is drawn from a study of shared clonotypes between healthy human individuals. General study results and limits: Clonotypes shared by all four sorted-subset donors had higher generation probabilities than non-shared clonotypes. Blood was the only sampled material, and tissue repertoires likely differ.

Sorted-subset replicate PCR reactions contained approximately 190 ng DNA, corresponding to around 30,000 T cell genomes. This table comes from immunoSEQ multiplex PCR, and its TCRdb copy is limited to in-frame clones, with some not included. The table includes about 600,000 clones, more than 95% detected once. The CDR3 is 16 amino acids. V lost 4 bases to trimming and J lost 4 bases, with 19 bases between them. Germline lookup yields CDR1 LGHNA and CDR2 YNFKEQ. This clone has only one observation. As yet, its antigen is unknown. The chain joins TRBV4-2 to TRBJ1-2, with D maybe TRBD1 (5 bases). Sequences were obtained from naive CD4+ T cells sorted from blood. The subset was: CD45RA+ positively selected. The TCR sequence derives from a woman aged 25 to 39 in good health. The DNA for the CDR3 is TGTGCCAGCAGCCGGGGACCCGCAATGCAGGGCTATGGCTACACCTTC. It specifies CASSRGPAMQGYGYTF.